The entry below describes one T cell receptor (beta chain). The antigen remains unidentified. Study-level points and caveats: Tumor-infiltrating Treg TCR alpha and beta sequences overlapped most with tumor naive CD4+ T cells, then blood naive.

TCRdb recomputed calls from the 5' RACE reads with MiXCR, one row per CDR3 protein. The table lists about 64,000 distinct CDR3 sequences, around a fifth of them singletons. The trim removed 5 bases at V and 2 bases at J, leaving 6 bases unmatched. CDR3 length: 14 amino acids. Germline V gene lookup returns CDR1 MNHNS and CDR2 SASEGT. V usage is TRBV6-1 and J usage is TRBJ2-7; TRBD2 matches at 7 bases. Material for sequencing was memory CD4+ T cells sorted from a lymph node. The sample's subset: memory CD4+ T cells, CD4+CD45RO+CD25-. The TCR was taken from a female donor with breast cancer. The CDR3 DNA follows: TGTGCCAGCAGTAGCCAAGCGGGACCCTACGAGCAGTACTTC. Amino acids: CASSSQAGPYEQYF.